The 28 T cell receptor beta chains presented below share a single source sample, sequenced in a study of blood T cell repertoires in COVID-19. Using immunoSEQ multiplex PCR, the repertoire was profiled, and TCRdb retains in-frame clones only, with some absent. This sample has some 200,000 clones, with around four fifths found just once. The sequenced sample was peripheral blood. The receptors here all came from a woman aged 40-49 years with acute or convalescent COVID-19.

The chain has TRBV5-6 and TRBJ1-2, with D perhaps matching TRBD1 (6 bases). V dropped 4 bases and J dropped 4 bases, with 14 bases sitting between them. This CDR3 has 14 residues. Germline V gives CDR1 SGHDT, CDR2 YYEEEE. The DNA for the CDR3 is TGTGCCAGCAGCGAAGGACAGAGTGGCTATGGCTACACCTTC. Its protein is CASSEGQSGYGYTF. The full variable domain, with the rest looked up from reference TRBV5-6 and TRBJ1-2, is DAGVTQSPTHLIKTRGQQVTLRCSPKSGHDTVSWYQQALGQGPQFIFQYYEEEERQRGNFPDRFSGHQFPNYSSELNVNALLLGDSALYLCASSEGQSGYGYTFGSGTRLTVV.

V gene TRBV6-5 combines with J gene TRBJ2-3; 11 bases align to TRBD2. Germline V gives CDR1 MNHEY, CDR2 SVGAGI. CDR3 length equals 15 residues. Losses at the gene ends were 6 bases for V and 6 bases for J; bases not matched to a gene: 8. The CDR3 protein is CASSASGRSWDTQYF. CDR3 nucleotides: TGTGCCAGCAGCGCTAGCGGGAGGAGCTGGGATACGCAGTATTTT.

This chain joins TRBV4-2 and TRBJ2-1; 10 nucleotides agree with TRBD2. This CDR3 region has 15 residues. The J segment lost 3 bases and the V segment lost 6 bases, leaving 5 bases of the junction unmatched. Looked up from germline, CDR1 is LGHNA and CDR2 is YNFKEQ. As DNA, the CDR3 is TGTGCCAGCAGTCCCGGGACTAGCGTCTACAATGAGCAGTTCTTC. It yields the protein CASSPGTSVYNEQFF.

V usage is TRBV10-1 and J usage is TRBJ2-7; 11 nucleotides agree with TRBD1. The germline CDR1 and CDR2 sequences are WNHNN and SYGVQD (reference sequence). There are 13 residues in the CDR3. Trimming removed 7 bases from V and 6 bases from J; junction bases left unmatched: 5. CDR3 nucleotides: TGCGCCAGCACCCGGGACAGGGGGGGCGAGCAGTACTTC. The encoded protein is CASTRDRGGEQYF.

The table lists this clone with a few counts. V usage is TRBV5-1 and J usage is TRBJ1-2, with a possible D match to TRBD1 (5 bases). Trimming cost V 0 bases and J 2 bases, with 11 bases left between them. Germline V CDR1 and CDR2: SGHRS, YFSETQ. The CDR3 runs 15 residues. CDR3 in DNA: TGCGCCAGCAGCTTGGGTGGGGCAGGGAACTATGGCTACACCTTC. Translating it yields CASSLGGAGNYGYTF.

The genes are TRBV9 and TRBJ1-2; TRBD1 agrees at 8 bases. The J segment lost 5 bases and the V segment lost 0 bases, leaving 3 bases of the junction unmatched. Germline V gene lookup returns CDR1 SGDLS and CDR2 YYNGEE. This CDR3 region has 14 residues. The CDR3 DNA sequence: TGTGCCAGCAGCGTAGAGGGACAGGCGTATGGCTACACCTTC. Amino acids: CASSVEGQAYGYTF. The full variable domain, completed using reference TRBV9 and TRBJ1-2, is DSGVTQTPKHLITATGQRVTLRCSPRSGDLSVYWYQQSLDQGLQFLIQYYNGEERAKGNILERFSAQQFPDLHSELNLSSLELGDSALYFCASSVEGQAYGYTFGSGTRLTVV.

This chain joins TRBV29-1 and TRBJ2-1; 11 bases fit TRBD2. Germline V gene sequence: CDR1 SQVTM, CDR2 ANQGSEA. The CDR3 loop spans 14 amino acids. V gave up 4 bases and J gave up 9 bases; unmatched junction bases: 8. DNA for the CDR3: TGCAGCGTTGTAGCGGGGGGGTCGGCCCCTGAGCAGTTCTTC. Amino acid sequence: CSVVAGGSAPEQFF.

This clone has only one observation. This chain's CDR3 is CASSYAGGPYEQYF. The CDR3, as DNA: TGTGCCAGCAGTTACGCGGGAGGGCCCTACGAGCAGTACTTC. The chain recombines TRBV6-5 with TRBJ2-7; 9 positions agree with TRBD2. The germline V gene has CDR1 MNHEY and CDR2 SVGAGI. The CDR3 spans 14 residues. J was trimmed by 2 bases and V by 2 bases; bases with no gene match: 1.

The chain joins TRBV4-1 to TRBJ2-5; D remains unclear. V lost 5 bases and J lost 4, with 11 bases in between. There are 13 residues in the CDR3. Germline V gives CDR1 MGHRA, CDR2 YSYEKL. CDR3 sequence reads: CASSFRLGETQYF. The CDR3 nucleotides are TGCGCCAGCAGCTTTAGGCTAGGAGAGACCCAGTACTTC.

The chain has TRBV7-9 and TRBJ1-5, with a tentative D call TRBD1 (6 bases). This CDR3 comprises 14 residues. Trimming stripped 5 bases from V and 5 bases from J, with 13 bases between. CDR1 is SEHNR and CDR2 is FQNEAQ in the germline V gene (reference sequence). CDR3 amino acids: CASSPQGPYQPQHF. The CDR3 DNA reads as TGTGCCAGCAGCCCTCAGGGGCCCTATCAGCCCCAGCATTTT.

The chain recombines TRBV7-3 with TRBJ2-1; TRBD2 matches 11 bases. The CDR3 contains 19 residues. Losses at the gene ends were 5 bases for V and 1 base for J; bases not matched to a gene: 13. Germline loops: CDR1 SGHTA, CDR2 FQGTGA. CDR3 nucleotide sequence: TGTGCCAGCAGCCCCTGGGGGCTAGCGGGGGGAACTTCCTACAATGAGCAGTTCTTC. Translated, it gives CASSPWGLAGGTSYNEQFF.

This sequence joins TRBV5-3 and TRBJ1-4, with 9 nucleotides matching TRBD1. TRBV5-3 is designated an ORF whose function remains uncertain. Trimming cost V 3 bases and J 5 bases; bases outside gene matches: 17. The CDR3 has 19 amino acids. In DNA form, the CDR3 reads TGTGCCAGAAGCTCTGGACGATGGGACAGGGCGGTTGACAATGAAAAACTGTTTTTT. Its translation is CARSSGRWDRAVDNEKLFF.

This sequence joins TRBV7-2 and TRBJ1-2, with a tentative D call TRBD1 (6 bases). V lost 1 base and J 2 bases, leaving 8 bases between the germline ends. Germline CDR1 and CDR2: SGHTA and FQGNSA. CDR3 length equals 14 residues. CDR3 sequence: CASSLVQGNYGYTF. As DNA, the CDR3 is TGTGCCAGCAGCTTAGTACAGGGAAACTATGGCTACACCTTC.

The chain recombines TRBV27 with TRBJ1-1, with D uncertain. From germline, CDR1 is MNHEY and CDR2 SMNVEV (reference sequence). V shed 4 bases and J shed 0 bases, with 6 bases lying between them. The CDR3 sequence is 13 residues long. The DNA of the CDR3 is TGTGCCAGCAGTTATACAGTGAACACTGAAGCTTTCTTT. It encodes CASSYTVNTEAFF.

V usage is TRBV3-1 (or the pseudogene TRBV3-2) and J usage is TRBJ1-2, with 9 bases aligning to TRBD1. The V gene end was trimmed by 3 bases and the J gene end by 1 base; junction bases not matched to a gene: 6. This CDR3 spans 16 amino acids. Germline V gene sequence: CDR1 LGHDT, CDR2 YNNKEL (reference sequence). The CDR3 nucleotides read TGTGCCAGCAGCCACCGGACAGGGGCCTTTAACTATGGCTACACCTTC. It specifies CASSHRTGAFNYGYTF.

The chain uses TRBV30 and TRBJ1-1; D may be TRBD1 (6 bases). Looked up from germline, CDR1 is GTSNPN and CDR2 is SVGIG (reference sequence). The CDR3 is made up of 14 amino acids. Deletions cut 2 bases from V and 1 base from J, with 11 bases between. CDR3 loop: CAWSFVTGNTEAFF. CDR3 in DNA: TGTGCCTGGAGTTTTGTGACAGGGAACACTGAAGCTTTCTTT.

Details on this clone: The junction and the germline gene differ at one end; a read error may be behind it. The J gene is TRBJ1-2, the V gene TRBV20-1; 10 nucleotides align to TRBD1. The CDR3 is 11 residues long. In germline, CDR1 is DFQATT, CDR2 SNEGSKA (reference sequence). CDR3 in amino acids: CSASGTGDSPF. CDR3 bases: TGCAGTGCTTCCGGGACAGGGGATTCGCCCTTC.

This clone was detected once. A junction boundary mismatches the germline segment, possibly from a read error. The chain couples TRBV12-5 to TRBJ1-3; 9 bases agree with TRBD1. CDR3 length: 14 residues. Germline CDR1 is LGHNT and CDR2 is FRNRAP. CDR3 nucleotides: TGTGCTAGTGGCACGCCGGGACAGGGACCTAAAGGGAATTTT. It encodes CASGTPGQGPKGNF. Full variable domain (remainder filled in from reference TRBV12-5 and TRBJ1-3): DARVTQTPRHKVTEMGQEVTMRCQPILGHNTVFWYRQTMMQGLELLAYFRNRAPLDDSGMPKDRFSAEMPDATLATLKIQPSEPRDSAVYFCASGTPGQGPKGNFGEGSWLTVV.

This clone was observed a few times. The chain uses TRBV13 and TRBJ1-3; D unclear. Trimming left V 4 bases short and J 0 bases short, with 13 bases between. CDR1 is PRHDT, CDR2 FYEKMQ, per germline (reference sequence). The CDR3 runs to 16 residues. This CDR3 reads CASSSASGYSGNTIYF. The CDR3 DNA is TGTGCCAGCAGCTCCGCGTCGGGTTACTCTGGAAACACCATATATTTT.

This clone came up a few times. The V gene is TRBV19, the J gene TRBJ2-7; D might be TRBD2 (7 bases). The CDR3 contains 14 residues. In germline, CDR1 is LNHDA, CDR2 SQIVND (reference sequence). V was pared by 6 bases and J by 3 bases, with 15 bases between. CDR3 amino acids: CASSPRGGLYEQYF. CDR3 coding DNA: TGTGCCAGTAGCCCGAGGGGGGGTCTCTACGAGCAGTACTTC.

On this clone: This same CDR3 is encoded by further DNA sequences in the sample. The rearrangement links TRBV28 to TRBJ1-2; D might be TRBD1 (5 bases). The CDR3 extends over 14 amino acids. Trimming removed 2 bases at V and 2 bases at J, with 9 bases between. Per germline, CDR1 MDHEN and CDR2 SYDVKM. CDR3 residues: CASSLGAGNYGYTF. The CDR3 bases are TGTGCCAGCAGTTTAGGGGCAGGGAACTATGGCTACACCTTC.

The genes are TRBV18 and TRBJ2-7, with 9 bases matching TRBD1. J was trimmed by 6 bases and V by 2 bases; bases with no gene match: 8. The CDR3 sequence is 15 residues long. Germline values: CDR1 KGHSH, CDR2 LQKENI. CDR3 in amino acids: CASSPLGQGKSEQYF. CDR3 sequence (DNA): TGTGCCAGCTCACCATTGGGACAGGGCAAATCCGAGCAGTACTTC.

The chain carries TRBV4-1 and TRBJ1-2, with 7 bases matching TRBD1. The CDR3 sequence is 15 residues long. Germline assignment: CDR1 MGHRA and CDR2 YSYEKL. With V trimmed by 4 bases and J by 0 bases, 5 bases remained unmatched. The CDR3: CASSRDREANYGYTF. DNA of the CDR3: TGCGCCAGCAGCCGCGACAGGGAAGCTAACTATGGCTACACCTTC.

The chain recombines TRBV3-1 (or the pseudogene TRBV3-2) with TRBJ2-5; unclear D gene. The germline CDR1 and CDR2 sequences are LGHDT and YNNKEL (reference sequence). The CDR3 sequence is 12 residues long. The ends were cut back, 0 bases at V and 4 bases at J, with 3 bases in the middle. The CDR3 here is CASSQERETQYF. CDR3 nucleotide sequence: TGTGCCAGCAGCCAAGAGCGAGAGACCCAGTACTTC.

This clone was seen a handful of times. V is TRBV2 and J is TRBJ2-2; 8 nucleotides line up with TRBD2. This CDR3 region has 19 residues. Trimming at V came to 7 bases and at J to 5 bases, leaving 21 bases not matched to a gene. In germline, CDR1 is SNHLY, CDR2 FYNNEI. CDR3 sequence: CASILPKWLAGYVTGELFF. The CDR3 region has the DNA TGTGCCAGCATTCTCCCCAAGTGGCTAGCGGGTTATGTAACCGGGGAGCTGTTTTTT. Using reference TRBV2 and TRBJ2-2 for the parts outside the CDR3, the full variable domain is EPEVTQTPSHQVTQMGQEVILRCVPISNHLYFYWYRQILGQKVEFLVSFYNNEISEKSEIFDDQFSVERPDGSNFTLKIRSTKLEDSAMYFCASILPKWLAGYVTGELFFGEGSRLTVL.

The CDR3 DNA follows: TGTGCCGCCGGGACAGGGAACAATGAGCAGTTCTTC. Protein sequence: CAAGTGNNEQFF. The gene calls are TRBV3-1 (or the pseudogene TRBV3-2) and TRBJ2-1; 9 bases agree with TRBD1. V gave up 11 bases and J gave up 5 bases; unmatched junction bases: 4. Germline CDR1 is LGHDT and CDR2 is YNNKEL (reference sequence). This CDR3 comprises 12 residues.

This chain uses TRBV10-1 with TRBJ1-5, with a possible D match to TRBD1 (5 bases). The V gene's germline CDR1 is WNHNN and CDR2 SYGVQD (reference sequence). The CDR3 is 13 amino acids. The germline V and J ends were trimmed by 9 bases and 6 bases, with 15 bases remaining between them. This CDR3 is CASSRQGLQPQHF. The DNA of the CDR3 is TGCGCCAGTTCGAGGCAGGGACTTCAGCCCCAGCATTTT.

This chain joins TRBV7-2 and TRBJ2-1; no reliable D call. CDR3 length equals 15 residues. The germline CDR1 and CDR2 sequences are SGHTA and FQGNSA. V dropped 1 base and J dropped 7 bases, with 14 bases sitting between them. The CDR3 sequence: CASSLGTWAGNEQFF. The CDR3 nucleotides are TGTGCCAGCAGCTTAGGTACCTGGGCTGGGAATGAGCAGTTCTTC.